The 10 T cell receptor beta chains below come from one sample, sequenced in a study of cytomegalovirus exposure and HLA in healthy donors. PCR primers comprised 60 Vbeta and 13 Jbeta primers. Some clones are missing from TCRdb's copy, which holds only in-frame ones; the method was immunoSEQ multiplex PCR. The sample yields more than 110,000 clones, about 80% seen once. The sample comprised PBMCs. Receptors were obtained from a man in his forties in good health and CMV-seropositive.

The gene calls are TRBV25-1 and TRBJ2-3; 8 bases fit TRBD2. CDR3 length: 15 residues. Germline CDR1 and CDR2: MGHDK and SYGVNS. V shed 2 bases and J 5 bases; nucleotides not matched to a gene: 6. CDR3 nucleotides: TGTGCCAGCAGTGAAACGGGAGGGCCCGGAGATACGCAGTATTTT. Protein product: CASSETGGPGDTQYF.

This clone was observed a single time. This chain joins TRBV6-5 and TRBJ1-1, with D hard to call. V was cut by 6 bases and J by 6 bases, with 14 bases left in between. The germline V gene has CDR1 MNHEY and CDR2 SVGAGI. The length of the CDR3 is 13 residues. In DNA form, the CDR3 reads TGTGCCAGCAGAGCTTTCCTGGTCTCTGAAGCTTTCTTT. Translating it yields CASRAFLVSEAFF.

The chain recombines TRBV6-5 with TRBJ2-1; 7 bases map to TRBD2. This CDR3 spans 16 amino acids. J gave up 4 bases and V 2 bases, and 8 bases lay outside the gene matches. Germline values: CDR1 MNHEY, CDR2 SVGAGI. This CDR3 reads CASSYNEIAGYNEQFF. DNA of the CDR3: TGTGCCAGCAGTTACAACGAAATAGCGGGTTACAATGAGCAGTTCTTC.

The table lists this clone with a few counts. The chain links TRBV5-1 to TRBJ2-7, with a tentative D call TRBD1 (5 bases). The CDR3 contains 14 residues. V was pared by 4 bases and J by 1 base, with 12 bases between. Per the germline V gene, CDR1 is SGHRS and CDR2 is YFSETQ. This CDR3 is CASSVSPGSYEQYF. Written as DNA, the CDR3 is TGCGCCAGCAGCGTGTCCCCAGGGTCCTACGAGCAGTACTTC.

The J gene is TRBJ2-5, the V gene TRBV2, with 7 nucleotides matching TRBD1. The J call may be faulty, since TRBJ2-7 better matches the DNA end. This CDR3 has 12 amino acids. Germline values: CDR1 SNHLY, CDR2 FYNNEI. Here the CDR3 reads CASKGQSYEQYF. CDR3 coding DNA: TGTGCCAGCAAGGGACAGTCTTACGAGCAGTACTTC.

This chain links TRBV7-9 with TRBJ1-3; D call uncertain. The CDR3 extends over 14 amino acids. Germline CDR1 SEHNR, CDR2 FQNEAQ (reference sequence). DNA of the CDR3: TGTGCGGCCCGAGGCGGATCCTCTGGAAACACCATATATTTT. Protein: CAARGGSSGNTIYF.

This chain connects TRBV18 to TRBJ2-2, with 8 positions matching TRBD1. This CDR3 comprises 16 residues. The germline CDR1 and CDR2 sequences are KGHSH and LQKENI. V dropped 5 bases and J dropped 2; count of bases not matched to a gene: 7. The CDR3 spells CASSEAGGFNTGELFF. Here the CDR3 DNA reads TGTGCCAGCTCAGAAGCAGGGGGCTTCAACACCGGGGAGCTGTTTTTT.

Regarding this clone: Germline is not matched at one junction end, which may reflect a read error. The chain employs TRBV7-9 and TRBJ1-1, with D perhaps matching TRBD1 (5 bases). The CDR3 covers 12 residues. Germline V gene sequence: CDR1 SEHNR, CDR2 FQNEAQ (reference sequence). The CDR3 loop reads CSSSLAQPRGVF. The CDR3 DNA sequence: TGTTCCAGCAGCTTAGCGCAACCCCGGGGGGTCTTT.

The gene calls are TRBV11-2 and TRBJ2-7, with D perhaps matching TRBD1 (6 bases). Germline-derived CDR1 and CDR2 are SGHAT and FQNNGV. CDR3 size: 16 residues. V gave up 4 bases and J gave up 3 bases, with 19 bases separating them. In DNA, the CDR3 is TGTGCCAGCAGCTCTTGGAAACAGGGTTCGGGCTACGAGCAGTACTTC. This gives the protein CASSSWKQGSGYEQYF. Full variable domain (rest looked up from reference TRBV11-2 and TRBJ2-7): EAGVAQSPRYKIIEKRQSVAFWCNPISGHATLYWYQQILGQGPKLLIQFQNNGVVDDSQLPKDRFSAERLKGVDSTLKIQPAKLEDSAVYLCASSSWKQGSGYEQYFGPGTRLTVT.

The chain joins TRBV27 to TRBJ2-7; 12 bases agree with TRBD1. J gave up 3 bases and V 0 bases, and 3 bases lay outside the gene matches. Germline V gene data show CDR1 as MNHEY and CDR2 as SMNVEV (reference sequence). The CDR3 length is 16 residues. The CDR3 spells CASSLSWDRGLYEQYF. The CDR3 DNA is TGTGCCAGCAGTTTATCCTGGGACAGGGGGCTCTACGAGCAGTACTTC.